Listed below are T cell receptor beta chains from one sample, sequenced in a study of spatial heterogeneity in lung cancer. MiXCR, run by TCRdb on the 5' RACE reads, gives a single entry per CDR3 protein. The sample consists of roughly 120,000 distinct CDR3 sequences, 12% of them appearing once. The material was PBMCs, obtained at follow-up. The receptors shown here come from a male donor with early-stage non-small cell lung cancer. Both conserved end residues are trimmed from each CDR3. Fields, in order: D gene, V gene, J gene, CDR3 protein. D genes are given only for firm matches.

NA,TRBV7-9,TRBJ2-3,ASSPVWGGGDTQY
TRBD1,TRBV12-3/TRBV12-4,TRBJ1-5,ASSSPGQGWEFSNQPQH
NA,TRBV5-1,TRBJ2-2,ASSLETNTGELF
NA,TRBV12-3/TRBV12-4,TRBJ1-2,ASSLAAGRNGYT
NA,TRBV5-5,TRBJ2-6,ASSLAVERGANVLT
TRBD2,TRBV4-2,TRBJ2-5,ASSQDPLTSGVETQY
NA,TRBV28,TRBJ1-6,ASIEFSRRRGSPLH
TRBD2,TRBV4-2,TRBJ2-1,ASSQDLAGSYNEQF
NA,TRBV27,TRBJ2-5,ASRSLAAQETQY
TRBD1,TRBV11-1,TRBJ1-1,ASSSTDRDFDAF
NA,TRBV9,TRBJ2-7,ASSVAWGYSYEQY
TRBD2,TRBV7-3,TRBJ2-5,ASSSGLAGQETQY
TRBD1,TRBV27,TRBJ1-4,ASSLGQGVEKLF
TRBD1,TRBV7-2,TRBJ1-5,ASSWGQGASQPQH
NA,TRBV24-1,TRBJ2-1,ATSVGSGDYNEQF
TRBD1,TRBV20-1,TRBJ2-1,SARGLTGGVNEQF
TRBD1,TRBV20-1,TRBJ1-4,SARGQTNEKLF
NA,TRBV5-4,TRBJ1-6,ASSFGGPSSYNSPLH
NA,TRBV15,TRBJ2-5,ATALSRAIQETQY
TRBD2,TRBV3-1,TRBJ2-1,ASGPSGYNEQF
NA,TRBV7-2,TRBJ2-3,ASSPGDTFTDTQY
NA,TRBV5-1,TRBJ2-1,ASRRTQGYEQF
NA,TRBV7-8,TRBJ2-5,ASSLRDHQETQY
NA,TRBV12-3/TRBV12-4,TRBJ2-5,ASRRRDGYQETQY
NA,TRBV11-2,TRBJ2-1,ASSQRYPNEQF
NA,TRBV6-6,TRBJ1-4,ASRGSSAEKLF
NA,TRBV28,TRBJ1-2,ASSLPSNYGYT
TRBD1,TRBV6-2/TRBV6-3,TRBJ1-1,ASILTGGATEAF
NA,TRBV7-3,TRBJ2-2,ASSPREFMWDTGELF
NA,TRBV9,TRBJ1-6,ASSLDPVSNSPLH
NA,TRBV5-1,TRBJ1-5,ASSLGQYSNQPQH
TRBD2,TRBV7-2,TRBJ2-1,ASSFRGSGGAYNEQF
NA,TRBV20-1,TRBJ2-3,SASRLLDTQY
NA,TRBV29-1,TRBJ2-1,SATINEQF
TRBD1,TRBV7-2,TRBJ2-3,ASSEGQVPDTQY
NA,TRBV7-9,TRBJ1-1,ASSLMALKAF
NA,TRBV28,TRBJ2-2,ASSLAQADTGELF
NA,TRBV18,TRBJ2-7,ASSPGGHEQY
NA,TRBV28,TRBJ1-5,ASSLAYIQPQH
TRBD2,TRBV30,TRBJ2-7,ARSGGDYEQY